One and the same sample provided the 6 T cell receptor beta chains below, sequenced in a study of T-cell memory formation after mild COVID-19. One entry per CDR3 protein, called by TCRdb with MiXCR from the 5' RACE reads. The sample carries around 250,000 distinct CDR3 sequences, 15% to 20% recorded once. Sample: PBMCs or a T cell subset sorted from them (not recorded which). Receptors were obtained from a man between 18 and 29 years old who had mild COVID-19 (a few samples of this study predate the infection). Cell type and time point are not known.

The chain joins TRBV20-1 to TRBJ1-5; tentatively, D is TRBD1 (5 bases). The CDR3 runs to 13 residues. From germline, CDR1 is DFQATT and CDR2 SNEGSKA (reference sequence). V was cut by 4 bases and J by 5 bases, with 12 bases left in between. This CDR3 reads CSATRDRDQPQHF. The DNA of the CDR3 is TGCAGTGCTACCCGGGACCGCGATCAGCCCCAGCATTTT.

V usage is TRBV14 and J usage is TRBJ1-6; 7 bases are shared with TRBD1. Germline CDR1 is SGHDN and CDR2 is FVKESK. This CDR3 contains 18 residues. The J segment lost 8 bases and the V segment lost 0 bases, leaving 13 bases of the junction unmatched. Here the CDR3 reads CASSQDPSQGGLYSPLHF. The CDR3 coding sequence is TGTGCCAGCAGCCAAGACCCCAGCCAGGGGGGGTTATATTCACCCCTCCACTTT. The full variable domain, with the rest looked up from reference TRBV14 and TRBJ1-6, is EAGVTQFPSHSVIEKGQTVTLRCDPISGHDNLYWYRRVMGKEIKFLLHFVKESKQDESGMPNNRFLAERTGGTYSTLKVQPAELEDSGVYFCASSQDPSQGGLYSPLHFGNGTRLTVT.

This clonotype was counted ten times or more. The chain joins TRBV4-2 to TRBJ2-3; 9 bases are a match to TRBD2. The V gene's germline CDR1 is LGHNA and CDR2 YNFKEQ. The trim removed 0 bases at V and 7 bases at J, leaving 11 bases unmatched. This CDR3 has 17 residues. The CDR3: CASSQDGLAGERHTQYF. In nucleotides, the CDR3 is TGTGCCAGCAGCCAAGACGGGTTAGCGGGGGAAAGGCATACGCAGTATTTT.

The sample holds a few counts of this clonotype. V and J are TRBV7-2 and TRBJ1-2, with 7 bases fitting TRBD1. Germline V gene lookup returns CDR1 SGHTA and CDR2 FQGNSA. The CDR3 is 15 amino acids. The V and J ends lost 1 base and 8 bases, in that order; junction bases with no gene match: 10. The CDR3 reads CASSLDWTGGRGYTF. CDR3 in DNA: TGTGCCAGCAGCTTAGATTGGACAGGCGGAAGGGGCTACACCTTC.

Ten or more counts support this clonotype. This chain uses TRBV7-6 with TRBJ1-1; 11 positions match TRBD1. In germline, CDR1 is SGHVS, CDR2 FNYEAQ. V was pared by 5 bases and J by 5 bases, with 7 bases of the junction left unmatched. The CDR3 has 15 amino acids. The DNA for the CDR3 is TGTGCCAGCAGCGCGATCCGGGACAGGGGGACTGAAGCTTTCTTT. Protein: CASSAIRDRGTEAFF.

V gene TRBV6-5 combines with J gene TRBJ2-6, with D perhaps given as TRBD1 or TRBD2 (6 bases each). The CDR3 is made up of 16 amino acids. The germline CDR1 and CDR2 sequences are MNHEY and SVGAGI. Trimming shortened V by 5 bases and J by 2 bases, and 13 bases separated the two germline ends. The CDR3 loop is CASSVTGAAGANVLTF. CDR3 DNA sequence: TGTGCCAGCAGTGTCACGGGGGCGGCTGGGGCCAACGTCCTGACTTTC.